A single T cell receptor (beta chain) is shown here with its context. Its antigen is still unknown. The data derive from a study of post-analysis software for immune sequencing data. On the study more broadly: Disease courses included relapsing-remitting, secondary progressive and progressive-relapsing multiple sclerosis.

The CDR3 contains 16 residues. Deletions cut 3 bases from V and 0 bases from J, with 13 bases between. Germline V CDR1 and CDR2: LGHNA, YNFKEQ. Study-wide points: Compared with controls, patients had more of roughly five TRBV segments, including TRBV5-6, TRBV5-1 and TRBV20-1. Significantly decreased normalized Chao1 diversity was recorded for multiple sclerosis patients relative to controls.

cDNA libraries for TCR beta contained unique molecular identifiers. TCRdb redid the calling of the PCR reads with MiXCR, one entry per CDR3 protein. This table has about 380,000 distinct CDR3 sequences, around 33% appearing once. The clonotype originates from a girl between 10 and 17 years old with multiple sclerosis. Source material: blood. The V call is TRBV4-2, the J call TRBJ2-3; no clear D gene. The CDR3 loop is CASSHPAAVSTDTQYF. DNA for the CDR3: TGTGCCAGCAGCCACCCCGCGGCAGTTAGCACAGATACGCAGTATTTT.